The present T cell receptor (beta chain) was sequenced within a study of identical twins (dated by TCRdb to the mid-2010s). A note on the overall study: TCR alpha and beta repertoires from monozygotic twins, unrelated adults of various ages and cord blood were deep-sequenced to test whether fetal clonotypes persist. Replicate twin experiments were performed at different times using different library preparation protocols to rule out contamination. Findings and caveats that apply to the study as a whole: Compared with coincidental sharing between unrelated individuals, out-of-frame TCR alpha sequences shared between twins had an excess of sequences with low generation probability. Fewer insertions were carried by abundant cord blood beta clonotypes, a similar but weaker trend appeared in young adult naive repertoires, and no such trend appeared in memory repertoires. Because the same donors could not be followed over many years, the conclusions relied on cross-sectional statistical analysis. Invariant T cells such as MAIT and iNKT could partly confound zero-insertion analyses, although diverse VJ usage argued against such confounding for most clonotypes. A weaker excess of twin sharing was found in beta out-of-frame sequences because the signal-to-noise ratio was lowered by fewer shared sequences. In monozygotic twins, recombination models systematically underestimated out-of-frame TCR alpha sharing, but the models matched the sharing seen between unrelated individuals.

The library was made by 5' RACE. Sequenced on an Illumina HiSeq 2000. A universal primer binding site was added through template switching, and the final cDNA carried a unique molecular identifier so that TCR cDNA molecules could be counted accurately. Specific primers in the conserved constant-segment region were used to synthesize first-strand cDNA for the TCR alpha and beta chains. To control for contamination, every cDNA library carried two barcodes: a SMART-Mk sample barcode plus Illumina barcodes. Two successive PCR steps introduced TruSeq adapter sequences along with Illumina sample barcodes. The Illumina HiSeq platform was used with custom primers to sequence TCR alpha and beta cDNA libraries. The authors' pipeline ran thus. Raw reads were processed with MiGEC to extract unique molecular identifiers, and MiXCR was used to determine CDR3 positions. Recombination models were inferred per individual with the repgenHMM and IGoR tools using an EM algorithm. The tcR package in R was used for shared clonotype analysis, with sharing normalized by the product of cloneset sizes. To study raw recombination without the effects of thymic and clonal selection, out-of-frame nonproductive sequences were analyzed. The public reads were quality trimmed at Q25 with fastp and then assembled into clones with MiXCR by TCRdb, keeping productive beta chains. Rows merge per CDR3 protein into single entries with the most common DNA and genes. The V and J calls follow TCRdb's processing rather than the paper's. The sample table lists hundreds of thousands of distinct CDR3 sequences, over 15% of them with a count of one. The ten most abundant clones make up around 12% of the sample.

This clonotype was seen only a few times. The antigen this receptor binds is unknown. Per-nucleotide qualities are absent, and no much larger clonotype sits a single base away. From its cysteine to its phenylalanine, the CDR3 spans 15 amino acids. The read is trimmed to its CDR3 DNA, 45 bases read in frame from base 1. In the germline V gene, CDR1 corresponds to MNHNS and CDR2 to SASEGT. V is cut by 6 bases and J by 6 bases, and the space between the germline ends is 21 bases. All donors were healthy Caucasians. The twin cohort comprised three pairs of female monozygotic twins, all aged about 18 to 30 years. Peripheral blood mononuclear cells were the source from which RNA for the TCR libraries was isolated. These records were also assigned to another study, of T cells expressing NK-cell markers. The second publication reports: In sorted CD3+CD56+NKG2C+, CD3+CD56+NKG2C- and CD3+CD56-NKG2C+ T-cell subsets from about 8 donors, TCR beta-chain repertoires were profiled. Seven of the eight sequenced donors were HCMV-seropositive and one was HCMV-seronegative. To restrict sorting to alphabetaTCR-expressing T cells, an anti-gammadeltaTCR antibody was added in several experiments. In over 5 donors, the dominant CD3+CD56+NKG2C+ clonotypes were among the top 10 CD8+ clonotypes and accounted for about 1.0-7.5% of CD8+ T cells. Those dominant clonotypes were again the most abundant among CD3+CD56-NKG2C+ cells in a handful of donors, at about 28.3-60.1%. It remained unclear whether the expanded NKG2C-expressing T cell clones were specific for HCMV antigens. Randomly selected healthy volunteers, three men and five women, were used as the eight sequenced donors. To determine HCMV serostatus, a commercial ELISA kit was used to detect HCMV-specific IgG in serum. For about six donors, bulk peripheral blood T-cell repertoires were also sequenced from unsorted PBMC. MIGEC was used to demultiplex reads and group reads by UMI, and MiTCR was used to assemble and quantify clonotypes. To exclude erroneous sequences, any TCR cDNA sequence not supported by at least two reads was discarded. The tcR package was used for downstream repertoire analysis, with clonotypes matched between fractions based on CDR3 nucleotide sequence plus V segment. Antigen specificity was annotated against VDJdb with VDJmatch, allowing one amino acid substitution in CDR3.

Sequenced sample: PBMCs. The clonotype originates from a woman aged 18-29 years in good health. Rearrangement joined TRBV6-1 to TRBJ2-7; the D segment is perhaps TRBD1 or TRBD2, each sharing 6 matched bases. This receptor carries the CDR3 CASSLGGTTAGEQYF. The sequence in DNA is TGTGCCAGCAGCCTAGGGGGGACGACGGCGGGCGAGCAGTACTTC.